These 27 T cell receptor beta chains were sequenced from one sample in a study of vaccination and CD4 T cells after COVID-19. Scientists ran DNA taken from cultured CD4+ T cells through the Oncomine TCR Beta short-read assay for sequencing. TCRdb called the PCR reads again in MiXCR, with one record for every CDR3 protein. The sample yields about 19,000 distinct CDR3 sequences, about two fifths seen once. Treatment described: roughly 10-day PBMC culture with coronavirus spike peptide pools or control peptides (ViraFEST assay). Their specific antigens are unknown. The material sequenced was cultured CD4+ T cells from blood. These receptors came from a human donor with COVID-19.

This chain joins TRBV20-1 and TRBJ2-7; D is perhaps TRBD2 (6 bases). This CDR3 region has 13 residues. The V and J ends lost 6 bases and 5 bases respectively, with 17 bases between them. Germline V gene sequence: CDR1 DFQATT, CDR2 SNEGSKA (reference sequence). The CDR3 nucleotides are TGCAGTGCCGCGGCGGGCGGCGGGAACGAGCAGTACTTC. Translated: CSAAAGGGNEQYF.

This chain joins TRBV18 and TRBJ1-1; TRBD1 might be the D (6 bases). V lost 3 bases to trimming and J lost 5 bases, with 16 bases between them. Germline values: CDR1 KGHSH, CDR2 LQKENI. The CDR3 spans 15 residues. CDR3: CASSPRDTQRTEAFF. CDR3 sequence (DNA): TGTGCCAGCTCACCCAGGGACACACAGCGTACTGAAGCTTTCTTT.

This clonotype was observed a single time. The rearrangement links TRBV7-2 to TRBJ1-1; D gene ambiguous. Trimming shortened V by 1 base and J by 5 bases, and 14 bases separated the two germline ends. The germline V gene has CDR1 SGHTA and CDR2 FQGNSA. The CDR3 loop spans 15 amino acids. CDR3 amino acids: CASSLVVGPQTEAFF. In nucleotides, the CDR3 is TGTGCCAGCAGCTTAGTAGTGGGTCCCCAGACTGAAGCTTTCTTT.

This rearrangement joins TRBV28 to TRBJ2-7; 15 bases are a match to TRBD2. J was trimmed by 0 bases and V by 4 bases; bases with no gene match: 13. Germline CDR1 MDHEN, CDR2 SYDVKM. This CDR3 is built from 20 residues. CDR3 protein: CASSSYGLGTSGGSSYEQYF. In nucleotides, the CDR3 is TGTGCCAGCAGTTCTTATGGCCTCGGGACTAGCGGGGGGTCCTCCTACGAGCAGTACTTC.

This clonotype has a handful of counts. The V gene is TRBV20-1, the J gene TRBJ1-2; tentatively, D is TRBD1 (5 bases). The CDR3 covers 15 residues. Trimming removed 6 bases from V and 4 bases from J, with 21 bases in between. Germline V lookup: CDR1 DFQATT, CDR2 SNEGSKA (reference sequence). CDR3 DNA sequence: TGCAGTGCCAGTGGGGACGGAGGAAGGAGCTATGGCTACACCTTC. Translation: CSASGDGGRSYGYTF.

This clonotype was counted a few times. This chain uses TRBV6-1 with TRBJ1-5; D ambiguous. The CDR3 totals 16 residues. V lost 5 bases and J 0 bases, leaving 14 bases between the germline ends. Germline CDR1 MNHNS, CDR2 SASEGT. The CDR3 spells CASSPTTLISNQPQHF. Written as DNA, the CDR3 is TGTGCCAGCAGTCCTACGACACTAATTAGCAATCAGCCCCAGCATTTT.

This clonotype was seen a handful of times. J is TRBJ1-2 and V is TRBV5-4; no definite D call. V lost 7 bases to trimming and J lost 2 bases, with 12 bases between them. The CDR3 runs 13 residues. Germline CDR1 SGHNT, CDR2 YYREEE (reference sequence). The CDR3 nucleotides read TGTGCCAGCGGAGAGGGAGTAAACTATGGCTACACCTTC. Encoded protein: CASGEGVNYGYTF.

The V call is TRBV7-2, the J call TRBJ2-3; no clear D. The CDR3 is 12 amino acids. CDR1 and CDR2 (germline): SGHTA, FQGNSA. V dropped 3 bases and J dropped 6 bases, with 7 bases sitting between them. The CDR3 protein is CASSFSGDTQYF. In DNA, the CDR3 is TGTGCCAGCAGCTTTTCCGGGGATACGCAGTATTTT.

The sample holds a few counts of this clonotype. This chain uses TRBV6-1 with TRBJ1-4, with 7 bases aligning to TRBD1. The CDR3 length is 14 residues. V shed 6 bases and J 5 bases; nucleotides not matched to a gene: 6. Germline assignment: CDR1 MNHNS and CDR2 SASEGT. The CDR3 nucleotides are TGTGCCAGCAGGCGACCGGGACAGAATGAAAAACTGTTTTTT. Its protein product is CASRRPGQNEKLFF.

The CDR3: CASTPPAGSYEQYF. The CDR3 nucleotides read TGTGCCAGCACCCCCCCAGCAGGCTCCTACGAGCAGTACTTC. The chain employs TRBV2 and TRBJ2-7; D unclear. There are 14 residues in the CDR3. The V gene's germline CDR1 is SNHLY and CDR2 FYNNEI. V gave up 7 bases and J gave up 0 bases, with 13 bases separating them.

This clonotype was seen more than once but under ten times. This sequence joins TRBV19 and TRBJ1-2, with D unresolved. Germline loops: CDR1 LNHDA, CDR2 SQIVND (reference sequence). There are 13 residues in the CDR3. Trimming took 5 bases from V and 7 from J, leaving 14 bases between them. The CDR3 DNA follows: TGTGCCAGTAGTGACGGGCAGAGGAGTGGCTACACCTTC. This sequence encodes CASSDGQRSGYTF. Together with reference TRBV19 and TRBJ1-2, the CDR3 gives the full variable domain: DGGITQSPKYLFRKEGQNVTLSCEQNLNHDAMYWYRQDPGQGLRLIYYSQIVNDFQKGDIAEGYSVSREKKESFPLTVTSAQKNPTAFYLCASSDGQRSGYTFGSGTRLTVV.

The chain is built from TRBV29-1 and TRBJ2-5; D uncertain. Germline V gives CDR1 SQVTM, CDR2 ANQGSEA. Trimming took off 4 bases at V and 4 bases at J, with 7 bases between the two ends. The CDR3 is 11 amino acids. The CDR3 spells CSVVPRETQYF. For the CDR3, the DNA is TGCAGCGTTGTCCCCAGAGAGACCCAGTACTTC. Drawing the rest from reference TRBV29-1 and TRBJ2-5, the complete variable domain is SAVISQKPSRDICQRGTSLTIQCQVDSQVTMMFWYRQQPGQSLTLIATANQGSEATYESGFVIDKFPISRPNLTFSTLTVSNMSPEDSSIYLCSVVPRETQYFGPGTRLLVL.

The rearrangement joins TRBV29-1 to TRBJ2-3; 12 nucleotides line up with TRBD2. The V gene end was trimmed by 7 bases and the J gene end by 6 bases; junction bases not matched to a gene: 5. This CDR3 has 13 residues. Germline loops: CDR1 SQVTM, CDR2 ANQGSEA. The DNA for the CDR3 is TGCAGCGGCTCTAGCGGGGGGGCGGATACGCAGTATTTT. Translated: CSGSSGGADTQYF.

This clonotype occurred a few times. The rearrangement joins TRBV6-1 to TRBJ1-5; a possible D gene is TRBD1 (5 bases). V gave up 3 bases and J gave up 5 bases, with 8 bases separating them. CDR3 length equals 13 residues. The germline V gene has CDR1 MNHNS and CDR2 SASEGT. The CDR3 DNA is TGTGCCAGCAGTGAGACCAGGGATCAGCCCCAGCATTTT. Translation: CASSETRDQPQHF.

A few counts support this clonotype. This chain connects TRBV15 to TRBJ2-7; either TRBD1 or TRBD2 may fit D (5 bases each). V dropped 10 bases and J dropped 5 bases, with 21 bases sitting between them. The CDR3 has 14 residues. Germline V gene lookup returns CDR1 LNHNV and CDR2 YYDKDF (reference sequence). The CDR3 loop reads CAISMGRSPHEQYF. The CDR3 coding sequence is TGTGCCATATCTATGGGACGGTCACCCCACGAGCAGTACTTC.

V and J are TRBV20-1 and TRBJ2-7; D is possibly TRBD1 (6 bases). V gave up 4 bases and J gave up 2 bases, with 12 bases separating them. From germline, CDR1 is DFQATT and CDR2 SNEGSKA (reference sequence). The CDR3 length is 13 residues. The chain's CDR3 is CSATDSAAYEQYF. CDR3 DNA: TGCAGTGCTACGGACAGTGCCGCCTACGAGCAGTACTTC.

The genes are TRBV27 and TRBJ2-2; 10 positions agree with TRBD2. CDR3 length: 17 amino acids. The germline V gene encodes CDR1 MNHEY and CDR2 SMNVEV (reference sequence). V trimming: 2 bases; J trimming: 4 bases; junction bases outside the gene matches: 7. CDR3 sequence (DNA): TGTGCCAGCAGTTTAGGGGCTAGCGGGGGATTCACCGGGGAGCTGTTTTTT. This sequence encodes CASSLGASGGFTGELFF.

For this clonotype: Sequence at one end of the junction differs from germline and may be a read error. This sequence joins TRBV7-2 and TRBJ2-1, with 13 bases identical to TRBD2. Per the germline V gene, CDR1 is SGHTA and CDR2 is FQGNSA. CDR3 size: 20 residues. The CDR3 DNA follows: TGTGTCAGCAGCTCCCCTCCATTTACTAGCGGGGGGGCCGCTTACAATGAGCAGTTCTTC. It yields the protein CVSSSPPFTSGGAAYNEQFF. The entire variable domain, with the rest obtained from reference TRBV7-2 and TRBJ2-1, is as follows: GAGVSQSPSNKVTEKGKDVELRCDPISGHTALYWYRQSLGQGLEFLIYFQGNSAPDKSGLPSDRFSAERTGGSVSTLTIQRTQQEDSAVYLCVSSSPPFTSGGAAYNEQFFGPGTRLTVL.

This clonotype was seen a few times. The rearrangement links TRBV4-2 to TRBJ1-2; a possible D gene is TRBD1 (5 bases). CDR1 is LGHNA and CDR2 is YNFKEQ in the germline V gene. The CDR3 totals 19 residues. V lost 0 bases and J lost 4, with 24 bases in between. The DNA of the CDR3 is TGTGCCAGCAGCCAAGACCTGTGGGTTACAGGTGCAGGAGGCTATGGCTACACCTTC. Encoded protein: CASSQDLWVTGAGGYGYTF.

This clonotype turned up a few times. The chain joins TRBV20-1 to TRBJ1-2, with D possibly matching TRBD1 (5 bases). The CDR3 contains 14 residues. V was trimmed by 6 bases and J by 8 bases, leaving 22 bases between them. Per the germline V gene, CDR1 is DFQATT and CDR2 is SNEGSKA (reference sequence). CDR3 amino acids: CSARQRRGALGYTF. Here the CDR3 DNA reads TGCAGTGCCAGGCAACGGAGGGGCGCCTTAGGCTACACCTTC.

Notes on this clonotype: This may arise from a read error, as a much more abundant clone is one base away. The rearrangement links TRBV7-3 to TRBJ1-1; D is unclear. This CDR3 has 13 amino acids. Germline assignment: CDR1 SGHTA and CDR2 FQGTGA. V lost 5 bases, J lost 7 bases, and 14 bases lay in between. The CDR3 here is CASSPGEGGEAFF. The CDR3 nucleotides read TGTGCCAGCAGCCCCGGGGAGGGCGGTGAAGCTTTCTTT.

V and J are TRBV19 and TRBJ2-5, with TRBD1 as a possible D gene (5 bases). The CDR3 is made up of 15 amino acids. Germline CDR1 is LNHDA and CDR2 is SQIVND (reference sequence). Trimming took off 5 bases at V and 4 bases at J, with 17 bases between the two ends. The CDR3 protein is CASSPLLLGVETQYF. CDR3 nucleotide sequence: TGTGCCAGTAGTCCTTTACTATTAGGGGTAGAGACCCAGTACTTC.

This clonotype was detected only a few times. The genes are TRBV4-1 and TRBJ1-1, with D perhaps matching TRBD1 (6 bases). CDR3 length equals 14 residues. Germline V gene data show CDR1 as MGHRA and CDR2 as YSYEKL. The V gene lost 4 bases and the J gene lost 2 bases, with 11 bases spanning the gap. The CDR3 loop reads CASSLPDSNTEAFF. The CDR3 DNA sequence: TGCGCCAGCAGCCTTCCGGACAGTAACACTGAAGCTTTCTTT.

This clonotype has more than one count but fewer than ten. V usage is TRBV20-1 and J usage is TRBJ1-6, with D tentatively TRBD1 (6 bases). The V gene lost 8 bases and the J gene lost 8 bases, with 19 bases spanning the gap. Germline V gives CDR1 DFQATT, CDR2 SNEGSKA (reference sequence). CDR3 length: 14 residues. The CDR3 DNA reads TGCAGTCTCCTCCCGGAGACAGGTTATTCACCCCTCCACTTT. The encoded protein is CSLLPETGYSPLHF.

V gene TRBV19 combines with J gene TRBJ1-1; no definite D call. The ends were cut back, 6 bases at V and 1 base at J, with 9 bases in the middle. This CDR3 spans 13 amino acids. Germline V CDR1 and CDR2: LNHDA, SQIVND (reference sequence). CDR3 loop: CASSTKPNTEAFF. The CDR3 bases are TGTGCCAGTAGCACCAAACCGAACACTGAAGCTTTCTTT.

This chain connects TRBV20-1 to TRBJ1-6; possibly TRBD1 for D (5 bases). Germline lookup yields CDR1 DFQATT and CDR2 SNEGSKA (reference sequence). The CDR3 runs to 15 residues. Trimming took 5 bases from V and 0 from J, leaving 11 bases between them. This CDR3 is CSAPPGFSYNSPLHF. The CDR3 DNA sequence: TGCAGTGCTCCTCCAGGGTTCTCCTATAATTCACCCCTCCACTTT.

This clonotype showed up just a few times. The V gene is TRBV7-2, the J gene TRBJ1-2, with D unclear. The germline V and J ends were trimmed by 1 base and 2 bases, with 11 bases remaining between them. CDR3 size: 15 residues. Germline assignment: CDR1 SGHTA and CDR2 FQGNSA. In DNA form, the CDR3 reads TGTGCCAGCAGCTTAGTATTTGGGCAGAACTATGGCTACACCTTC. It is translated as CASSLVFGQNYGYTF.